This TCR beta chain was sequenced in a study of identical twins. In TCRdb, the 5' RACE reads were re-called with MiXCR into one record per CDR3 protein. This sample has about 920,000 distinct CDR3 sequences; roughly 12% occur once, and the top ten carry around 1.6%. Germline CDR1 MNHNS, CDR2 SASEGT. J lost 0 bases, V lost 8 bases, and 4 bases had no gene match. The CDR3 length is 14 residues. This sample was also put to use in a study of yellow fever vaccine responses in identical twins.

The chain recombines TRBV6-1 with TRBJ1-3; 7 bases line up with TRBD1. The origin of this receptor is a woman aged 18-30 years in good health. What was sequenced was PBMCs. The CDR3 loop is CASLGDSSGNTIYF. DNA for the CDR3: TGTGCCAGCCTCGGGGACAGCTCTGGAAACACCATATATTTT.